The 9 T cell receptor beta chains below come from one sample, sequenced in a study of blood T cell repertoires in COVID-19. The data were produced by immunoSEQ multiplex PCR, yet TCRdb's version contains in-frame clones alone and is incomplete. Among 220,000 or so clones, around 83% were seen once, and the ten largest hold less than 9.5%. The specimen sequenced was peripheral blood. All receptors derive from a woman older than 75 with COVID-19, enrolled during active disease.

The chain couples TRBV7-9 to TRBJ2-7; 10 bases are a match to TRBD1. CDR1 SEHNR and CDR2 FQNEAQ come from the germline V gene (reference sequence). The ends lost 6 bases at V and 5 bases at J; junction bases unmatched: 7. This CDR3 has 14 residues. In nucleotides, the CDR3 is TGTGCCAGCAGTCTACGACAGGGGGCAAACGAGCAGTACTTC. As protein: CASSLRQGANEQYF. Filled out from reference TRBV7-9 and TRBJ2-7, the complete variable domain reads DTGVSQNPRHKITKRGQNVTFRCDPISEHNRLYWYRQTLGQGPEFLTYFQNEAQLEKSRLLSDRFSAERPKGSFSTLEIQRTEQGDSAMYLCASSLRQGANEQYFGPGTRLTVT.

The J gene is TRBJ1-1, the V gene TRBV30; D gene unclear. V dropped 3 bases and J dropped 0 bases, with 11 bases sitting between them. Germline CDR1 is GTSNPN and CDR2 is SVGIG (reference sequence). This CDR3 region has 14 residues. Written as DNA, the CDR3 is TGTGCCTGGAGGAGGGCGGATATGAACACTGAAGCTTTCTTT. As protein: CAWRRADMNTEAFF.

The rearrangement links TRBV18 to TRBJ1-5; 11 bases line up with TRBD1. V dropped 3 bases and J dropped 7; count of bases not matched to a gene: 5. Germline assignment: CDR1 KGHSH and CDR2 LQKENI. The CDR3 loop spans 15 amino acids. The chain's CDR3 is CASSPGQGGKQPQHF. The CDR3 DNA is TGTGCCAGCTCACCGGGACAGGGGGGGAAACAGCCCCAGCATTTT. The full variable domain, completed using reference TRBV18 and TRBJ1-5, is NAGVMQNPRHLVRRRGQEARLRCSPMKGHSHVYWYRQLPEEGLKFMVYLQKENIIDESGMPKERFSAEFPKEGPSILRIQQVVRGDSAAYFCASSPGQGGKQPQHFGDGTRLSIL.

The chain is built from TRBV4-2 and TRBJ1-2; no clear D gene. Germline lookup yields CDR1 LGHNA and CDR2 YNFKEQ. CDR3 size: 13 residues. V was trimmed by 0 bases and J by 5 bases, leaving 7 bases between them. The DNA for the CDR3 is TGTGCCAGCAGCCAAGATTTAGCGTATGGCTACACCTTC. Encoded protein: CASSQDLAYGYTF.

Here the CDR3 reads CASSPPSGVGTEAFF. The CDR3, as DNA: TGTGCCAGCTCACCACCGTCGGGAGTTGGCACTGAAGCTTTCTTT. The chain employs TRBV18 and TRBJ1-1; D is undetermined. Germline V CDR1 and CDR2: KGHSH, LQKENI. The V and J ends lost 0 bases and 4 bases respectively, with 12 bases between them. The CDR3 length is 15 residues.

The table lists this clone with many counts. The chain links TRBV7-9 to TRBJ1-5, with no clear D. Germline CDR1 reads SEHNR; CDR2 reads FQNEAQ (reference sequence). This CDR3 has 15 residues. V was trimmed by 0 bases and J by 3 bases, leaving 9 bases between them. CDR3 protein: CASSLAYSSNQPQHF. For the CDR3, the DNA is TGTGCCAGCAGCTTAGCCTACAGTTCCAATCAGCCCCAGCATTTT. The entire variable domain, with the rest obtained from reference TRBV7-9 and TRBJ1-5, is as follows: DTGVSQNPRHKITKRGQNVTFRCDPISEHNRLYWYRQTLGQGPEFLTYFQNEAQLEKSRLLSDRFSAERPKGSFSTLEIQRTEQGDSAMYLCASSLAYSSNQPQHFGDGTRLSIL.

This clone was observed a handful of times. V usage is TRBV28 and J usage is TRBJ2-4; 7 bases fit TRBD2. V gave up 2 bases and J gave up 1 base; unmatched junction bases: 5. Germline CDR1 MDHEN, CDR2 SYDVKM. CDR3 length: 16 amino acids. The chain's CDR3 is CASSLRAGAAKNIQYF. The DNA of the CDR3 is TGTGCCAGCAGTTTACGGGCGGGAGCGGCCAAAAACATTCAGTACTTC.

This clone occurred once. Other DNA sequences within the sample encode an identical CDR3. The chain has TRBV18 and TRBJ1-2; D ambiguous. CDR3 size: 13 residues. Germline CDR1 KGHSH, CDR2 LQKENI. Trimming pared 2 bases from V and 2 bases from J, leaving 6 bases between. The CDR3 region is CASSPGQNYGYTF. The CDR3, as DNA: TGTGCCAGCTCACCAGGGCAGAACTATGGCTACACCTTC.

V and J are TRBV5-1 and TRBJ2-5; possible D gene TRBD2, 5 bases. This CDR3 region has 14 residues. Trimming stripped 4 bases from V and 3 bases from J, with 13 bases between. In germline, CDR1 is SGHRS, CDR2 YFSETQ. CDR3 nucleotides: TGCGCCAGCAGCCGTAATAGCGAGAAAGAGACCCAGTACTTC. Its protein is CASSRNSEKETQYF.